The 23 T cell receptor beta chains reported below all come from one sample, sequenced in a study of graft-versus-host responses after intestinal transplantation. Repertoires were generated with immunoSEQ multiplex PCR, while TCRdb's copy carries only in-frame clones and drops some. Of under 25,000 clones listed, roughly four fifths were seen once; the top ten hold more than 0.8%. What these receptors recognize is not known. The source was unstimulated CD8+ T cells sorted from spleen or lymph node cells, collected before transplant. The receptors come from a human donor who was the organ donor for an intestinal transplant.

The gene calls are TRBV6-1 and TRBJ1-2; D is uncertain. Trimming shortened V by 6 bases and J by 6 bases, and 17 bases separated the two germline ends. The CDR3 covers 14 residues. The germline V gene has CDR1 MNHNS and CDR2 SASEGT. This CDR3 reads CASREAGLGNGYTF. In DNA form, the CDR3 reads TGTGCCAGCAGGGAGGCCGGGCTGGGGAATGGCTACACCTTC.

This clone was detected only once. The chain couples TRBV12-5 to TRBJ2-3; no clear D gene. CDR3 size: 16 residues. V dropped 1 base and J dropped 0 bases, with 11 bases sitting between them. Germline V gives CDR1 LGHNT, CDR2 FRNRAP. The CDR3 DNA is TGTGCTAGTGGTTTGGGTGGCTACCTAAGCACAGATACGCAGTATTTT. The encoded protein is CASGLGGYLSTDTQYF. Complete variable domain (other parts from reference TRBV12-5 and TRBJ2-3): DARVTQTPRHKVTEMGQEVTMRCQPILGHNTVFWYRQTMMQGLELLAYFRNRAPLDDSGMPKDRFSAEMPDATLATLKIQPSEPRDSAVYFCASGLGGYLSTDTQYFGPGTRLTVL.

The rearrangement uses TRBV4-2 and TRBJ1-3; D not resolved. Germline CDR1 and CDR2: LGHNA and YNFKEQ. Trimming stripped 0 bases from V and 4 bases from J, with 1 base between. This CDR3 contains 12 residues. The CDR3 loop reads CASSQEGNTIYF. CDR3 sequence (DNA): TGTGCCAGCAGCCAAGAGGGAAACACCATATATTTT.

The chain recombines TRBV5-4 with TRBJ1-4; D remains unclear. Between the trimmed V and J ends, which lost 1 base and 8 bases, there was a span of 6 bases. The V gene's germline CDR1 is SGHNT and CDR2 YYREEE (reference sequence). This CDR3 has 12 amino acids. The CDR3, as DNA: TGTGCCAGCAGCTTGATGGGGGAAAAACTGTTTTTT. Its protein product is CASSLMGEKLFF.

The CDR3 is CATSRVRSGALYEQYF. The CDR3 DNA reads TGTGCCACCAGCAGAGTTCGGAGCGGGGCCCTATACGAGCAGTACTTC. The V gene is TRBV15, the J gene TRBJ2-7; 7 bases map to TRBD2. Looked up from germline, CDR1 is LNHNV and CDR2 is YYDKDF (reference sequence). V lost 1 base to trimming and J lost 4 bases; unmatched junction nucleotides: 10. The CDR3 is 16 residues long.

The chain employs TRBV12-5 and TRBJ2-7, with D uncertain. The CDR3 sequence is 12 residues long. The germline V gene encodes CDR1 LGHNT and CDR2 FRNRAP. The V end lost 8 bases, the J end lost 0 bases, and 8 bases lay between the germline ends. Here the CDR3 reads CASPADSYEQYF. The CDR3, as DNA: TGTGCTAGTCCCGCGGACTCCTACGAGCAGTACTTC.

Turning to this clone: The same CDR3 arises from other DNA sequences in this sample as well. J is TRBJ2-1 and V is TRBV5-4, with D perhaps TRBD2 (5 bases). Germline V gene sequence: CDR1 SGHNT, CDR2 YYREEE (reference sequence). The CDR3 has 15 amino acids. The V end was cut by 0 bases, the J end by 8 bases, with 15 bases between. The CDR3 reads CASSLERAGSYEQFF. CDR3 in DNA: TGTGCCAGCAGCTTGGAACGTGCGGGTTCTTATGAGCAGTTCTTC.

The chain carries TRBV2 and TRBJ2-4; the match to TRBD1 covers 9 bases. CDR1 and CDR2 (germline): SNHLY, FYNNEI. J gave up 8 bases and V 2 bases, and 7 bases lay outside the gene matches. This CDR3 comprises 15 residues. CDR3 sequence: CASSELQGAWDIQYF. DNA for the CDR3: TGTGCCAGCAGTGAACTACAGGGGGCATGGGACATTCAGTACTTC.

This rearrangement joins TRBV4-2 to TRBJ2-7, with TRBD1 matching 9 bases. The CDR3 consists of 17 residues. The V and J ends lost 2 bases and 2 bases, in that order; junction bases with no gene match: 10. Germline V gene sequence: CDR1 LGHNA, CDR2 YNFKEQ. The CDR3 here is CASSQKSGQGTTYEQYF. The CDR3 DNA reads TGTGCCAGCAGCCAAAAAAGTGGACAGGGGACAACCTACGAGCAGTACTTC.

This clone was detected once. V usage is TRBV9 and J usage is TRBJ1-2, with 10 bases aligning to TRBD1. The CDR3 contains 16 residues. Per the germline V gene, CDR1 is SGDLS and CDR2 is YYNGEE. Losses at the gene ends were 4 bases for V and 4 bases for J; bases not matched to a gene: 10. The CDR3 protein is CASSTIAGQGTYGYTF. CDR3 bases: TGTGCCAGCAGCACTATCGCGGGACAGGGGACCTATGGCTACACCTTC.

The chain joins TRBV4-1 to TRBJ2-3, with 15 bases fitting TRBD2. The CDR3 runs 19 residues. The V gene end was trimmed by 1 base and the J gene end by 1 base; junction bases not matched to a gene: 6. Germline lookup yields CDR1 MGHRA and CDR2 YSYEKL. CDR3: CASSQVAGTSGGRTDTQYF. CDR3 coding DNA: TGCGCCAGCAGCCAAGTGGCCGGGACTAGCGGGGGGCGCACAGATACGCAGTATTTT.

A few counts support this clone. This chain uses TRBV2 with TRBJ2-7, with D possibly matching TRBD2 (6 bases). With 4 bases removed from V and 2 bases from J, the gap between germline ends came to 12 bases. There are 14 residues in the CDR3. Germline values: CDR1 SNHLY, CDR2 FYNNEI. The CDR3 coding sequence is TGTGCCAGCAGTGGCGGGGCCGCCGCCTACGAGCAGTACTTC. It codes for CASSGGAAAYEQYF.

This rearrangement joins TRBV27 to TRBJ2-5, with unresolved D. The V gene lost 3 bases and the J gene lost 1 base, with 9 bases spanning the gap. Per the germline V gene, CDR1 is MNHEY and CDR2 is SMNVEV (reference sequence). The CDR3 length is 14 residues. CDR3 protein: CASSFGSSQETQYF. The CDR3 DNA sequence: TGTGCCAGCAGTTTCGGTAGTAGCCAAGAGACCCAGTACTTC.

The chain is built from TRBV6-1 and TRBJ2-2; 10 positions agree with TRBD1. The CDR3 sequence is 15 residues long. Germline V gene lookup returns CDR1 MNHNS and CDR2 SASEGT. Unmatched junction bases numbered 9, after V lost 10 bases and J lost 4 bases. Written as DNA, the CDR3 is TGTGCCACCGTGCGAGGGACAGGGGTCACCGGGGAGCTGTTTTTT. Amino acid sequence: CATVRGTGVTGELFF.

The chain uses TRBV5-5 and TRBJ1-2; 12 bases are shared with TRBD1. CDR1 and CDR2 (germline): SGHKS, YYEKEE (reference sequence). The junction had 14 bases not matched to a gene; V was cut back by 3 bases and J by 8 bases. The CDR3 has 17 residues. The CDR3 here is CASSSGTGGGSSQGYTF. In DNA, the CDR3 is TGTGCCAGCAGCTCCGGGACAGGGGGCGGGTCAAGTCAGGGCTACACCTTC.

A single count supports this clone. The gene calls are TRBV4-1 and TRBJ2-7; no definite D call. This CDR3 spans 13 amino acids. Germline assignment: CDR1 MGHRA and CDR2 YSYEKL. Trimming shortened V by 3 bases and J by 3 bases, and 9 bases separated the two germline ends. The CDR3 loop reads CASSQALDYEQYF. The DNA for the CDR3 is TGCGCCAGCAGCCAGGCCCTAGACTACGAGCAGTACTTC.

V and J are TRBV4-2 and TRBJ2-1; the match to TRBD2 covers 16 bases. Germline lookup yields CDR1 LGHNA and CDR2 YNFKEQ. Losses at the gene ends were 5 bases for V and 9 bases for J; bases not matched to a gene: 13. This CDR3 has 18 amino acids. This CDR3 reads CASSLKGTSGRGLGEQFF. CDR3 coding DNA: TGTGCCAGCAGCTTAAAAGGGACTAGCGGGAGGGGGTTGGGTGAGCAGTTCTTC.

The J gene is TRBJ2-1, the V gene TRBV5-5; D possibly corresponds to TRBD2 (6 bases). The V gene's germline CDR1 is SGHKS and CDR2 YYEKEE (reference sequence). The CDR3 runs to 14 residues. Trimming cost V 4 bases and J 10 bases, with 18 bases left between them. The CDR3 is CASSNNGGIREQFF. The CDR3 DNA is TGTGCCAGCAGCAACAACGGGGGTATCAGGGAGCAGTTCTTC.

The rearrangement links TRBV4-3 to TRBJ2-3; 13 nucleotides line up with TRBD2. Trimming took 4 bases from V and 4 from J; bases not matched to a gene: 5. The CDR3 consists of 16 residues. Germline loops: CDR1 LGHNA, CDR2 YSLEER. The CDR3 region has the DNA TGCGCCAGCAGCCGGGGACTAGCGGGGAGGGCAGATACGCAGTATTTT. Protein sequence: CASSRGLAGRADTQYF.

The rearrangement links TRBV13 to TRBJ2-7; D is perhaps TRBD1 (6 bases). The V and J ends lost 5 bases and 3 bases respectively, with 17 bases between them. This CDR3 is built from 15 residues. Germline loops: CDR1 PRHDT, CDR2 FYEKMQ (reference sequence). DNA of the CDR3: TGTGCCAGCAGCACCCGACAGGTGAACTACTACGAGCAGTACTTC. It is translated as CASSTRQVNYYEQYF. Full variable domain (remainder filled in from reference TRBV13 and TRBJ2-7): AAGVIQSPRHLIKEKRETATLKCYPIPRHDTVYWYQQGPGQDPQFLISFYEKMQSDKGSIPDRFSAQQFSDYHSELNMSSLELGDSALYFCASSTRQVNYYEQYFGPGTRLTVT.

The V and J genes are TRBV6-1 and TRBJ1-1; TRBD1 is a possible D gene (5 bases). There are 15 residues in the CDR3. Per germline, CDR1 MNHNS and CDR2 SASEGT. Trimming took 6 bases from V and 1 from J, leaving 15 bases between them. CDR3 in amino acids: CASRRTQTKNTEAFF. The CDR3 nucleotides are TGTGCCAGCAGGAGGACACAGACAAAGAACACTGAAGCTTTCTTT.

The chain combines TRBV19 with TRBJ1-5, with no clear D. From germline, CDR1 is LNHDA and CDR2 SQIVND (reference sequence). The length of the CDR3 is 15 residues. Trimming cost V 0 bases and J 5 bases, with 11 bases left between them. In nucleotides, the CDR3 is TGTGCCAGTAGTATAGATAGCGGTCCGTATCAGCCCCAGCATTTT. Translated: CASSIDSGPYQPQHF. The whole variable domain, filled in from reference TRBV19 and TRBJ1-5, reads DGGITQSPKYLFRKEGQNVTLSCEQNLNHDAMYWYRQDPGQGLRLIYYSQIVNDFQKGDIAEGYSVSREKKESFPLTVTSAQKNPTAFYLCASSIDSGPYQPQHFGDGTRLSIL.

The chain has TRBV27 and TRBJ2-3, with D possibly being TRBD2 (5 bases). The CDR3 contains 16 residues. V dropped 6 bases and J dropped 4 bases, with 20 bases sitting between them. The germline CDR1 and CDR2 sequences are MNHEY and SMNVEV (reference sequence). As DNA, the CDR3 is TGTGCCAGCAGACTATCTAGCAATGAGCTTTCAGATACGCAGTATTTT. It encodes CASRLSSNELSDTQYF.